This is a list of T cell receptor beta chains from one sample in a study of blood T cells in healthy people across ages. TCRdb fed the 5' RACE reads into MiXCR, producing one record per CDR3 protein. The data show around 940,000 distinct CDR3 sequences, with around 54% seen just once and about a fifth held by the top ten. Sequencing was carried out using blood. These receptors were collected from a woman aged 60-75 years in good health. Both conserved end residues are trimmed from each CDR3. Each record gives: V gene, CDR3 length, J gene, CDR3 protein.

V: TRBV10-3
length: 11
J: TRBJ2-1
CDR3: AISGAQVNEQF

V: TRBV12-3/TRBV12-4
length: 11
J: TRBJ1-4
CDR3: ASRSWTNEKLF

V: TRBV29-1
length: 10
J: TRBJ1-1
CDR3: GVSRGMSEAF

V: TRBV20-1
length: 12
J: TRBJ2-6
CDR3: SAPDPSGANVLT

V: TRBV27
length: 12
J: TRBJ1-3
CDR3: ASRLRASGNTIY

V: TRBV7-9
length: 12
J: TRBJ2-1
CDR3: ASSLMGLTNEQF

V: TRBV5-1
length: 11
J: TRBJ2-3
CDR3: ASSSTPTDTQY

V: TRBV9
length: 12
J: TRBJ1-4
CDR3: ASAAGATNEKLF

V: TRBV6-2/TRBV6-3
length: 9
J: TRBJ2-5
CDR3: ASSYFNVQY

V: TRBV6-1
length: 15
J: TRBJ2-2
CDR3: ASSIPPRVGYTGELF